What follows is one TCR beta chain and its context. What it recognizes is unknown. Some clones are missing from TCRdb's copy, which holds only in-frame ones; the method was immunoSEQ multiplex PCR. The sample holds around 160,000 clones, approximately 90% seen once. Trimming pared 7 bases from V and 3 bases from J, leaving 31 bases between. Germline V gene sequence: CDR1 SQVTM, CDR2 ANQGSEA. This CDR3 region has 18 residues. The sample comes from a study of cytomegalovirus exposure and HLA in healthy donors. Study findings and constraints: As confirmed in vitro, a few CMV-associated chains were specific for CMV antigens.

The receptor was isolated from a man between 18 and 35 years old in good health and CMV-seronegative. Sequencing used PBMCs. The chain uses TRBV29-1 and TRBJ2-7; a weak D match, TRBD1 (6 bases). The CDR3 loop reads CSAYLSGHSDWTIYEQYF. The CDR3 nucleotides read TGCAGCGCGTACCTCTCGGGACACTCCGACTGGACCATCTACGAGCAGTACTTC.